The 31 T cell receptor beta chains below come from one sample, sequenced in a study of Ad26.COV2.S vaccination and SARS-CoV-2 variants. The table came from immunoSEQ multiplex PCR; TCRdb's copy has only in-frame clones and leaves some out. The repertoire holds around 450,000 clones, with about 88% as singletons. Stated treatment: roughly 20 received Ad26.COV2.S at low or high dose, single or two shots; roughly 5 received placebo; per-sample allocation not given. Each sample was drawn 63 days after the first injection (of vaccine or placebo). The sequences come from peripheral blood, collected in a trial of Ad26.COV2.S vaccine versus placebo. Receptors originate from a person aged 18-65 years who received the Ad26.COV2.S COVID-19 vaccine or a placebo.

The rearrangement joins TRBV7-8 to TRBJ1-2; 8 bases line up with TRBD1. Germline V gene data show CDR1 as SGHVS and CDR2 as FQNEAQ. This CDR3 has 14 amino acids. Trimming cost V 6 bases and J 3 bases; bases outside gene matches: 6. As DNA, the CDR3 is TGTGCCAGCAGACCGGGACAGGCAGACTATGGCTACACCTTC. Amino acids: CASRPGQADYGYTF.

V and J are TRBV18 and TRBJ2-1; a possible D gene is TRBD2 (5 bases). This CDR3 contains 15 residues. Deletions cut 2 bases from V and 3 bases from J, with 11 bases between. Looked up from germline, CDR1 is KGHSH and CDR2 is LQKENI. The CDR3 DNA follows: TGTGCCAGCTCACCATGGGCGGGCAGCTACAATGAGCAGTTCTTC. Its protein product is CASSPWAGSYNEQFF.

The chain recombines TRBV10-3 with TRBJ2-5, with 10 positions matching TRBD2. V lost 4 bases, J lost 4 bases, and 15 bases stayed unmatched. Germline V gene sequence: CDR1 ENHRY, CDR2 SYGVKD. The CDR3 has 18 amino acids. The CDR3 is CAISGRAGGPSFGETQYF. CDR3 sequence (DNA): TGTGCCATCAGTGGACGAGCGGGAGGGCCTAGTTTTGGAGAGACCCAGTACTTC.

V usage is TRBV7-8 and J usage is TRBJ2-7, with 9 bases identical to TRBD1. Germline values: CDR1 SGHVS, CDR2 FQNEAQ. V shed 6 bases, J shed 8 bases, and the junction held 5 bases outside the gene matches. This CDR3 is built from 12 residues. The CDR3 loop is CASRGQGLQQYV. The DNA of the CDR3 is TGTGCCAGCAGGGGACAGGGACTCCAGCAGTACGTC.

This chain connects TRBV5-1 to TRBJ2-2, with a possible D match to TRBD1 (6 bases). This CDR3 comprises 15 residues. V gave up 3 bases and J gave up 5 bases, with 14 bases separating them. CDR1 and CDR2 from the germline V gene are SGHRS and YFSETQ. CDR3 residues: CASSSTGQETGELFF. CDR3 DNA: TGCGCCAGCAGCTCGACGGGACAAGAGACCGGGGAGCTGTTTTTT.

A note on this clone: Other DNA sequences within the sample encode an identical CDR3. The rearrangement links TRBV5-1 to TRBJ1-1, with D tentatively TRBD1 (5 bases). This CDR3 has 13 amino acids. Trimming removed 4 bases at V and 2 bases at J, with 9 bases between. CDR1 and CDR2 (germline): SGHRS, YFSETQ. CDR3 residues: CASSVGLNTEAFF. The CDR3 region has the DNA TGCGCCAGCAGCGTGGGACTAAACACTGAAGCTTTCTTT. The whole variable domain, remainder taken from reference TRBV5-1 and TRBJ1-1, is KAGVTQTPRYLIKTRGQQVTLSCSPISGHRSVSWYQQTPGQGLQFLFEYFSETQRNKGNFPGRFSGRQFSNSRSEMNVSTLELGDSALYLCASSVGLNTEAFFGQGTRLTVV.

V usage is TRBV6-2 or TRBV6-3 and J usage is TRBJ1-1; tentatively, D is TRBD1 (6 bases). Germline V gene data show CDR1 as MNHEY and CDR2 as SVGEGT. V lost 5 bases and J lost 4, with 14 bases in between. The CDR3 loop spans 14 amino acids. In nucleotides, the CDR3 is TGTGCCAGCAGTGCCTCGGGGGCCGGCACTGAAGCTTTCTTT. This gives the protein CASSASGAGTEAFF.

Worth noting for this clone: This sample includes further DNA sequences coding for the same CDR3. The V and J genes are TRBV28 and TRBJ2-7; no firm D call. CDR1 and CDR2 from the germline V gene are MDHEN and SYDVKM. The CDR3 is 11 amino acids. Trimming cost V 4 bases and J 4 bases, with 5 bases left between them. The CDR3 region is CASSSSYEQYV. The CDR3 DNA reads TGTGCCAGCAGTTCAAGTTACGAGCAGTACGTC.

The chain recombines TRBV5-1 with TRBJ2-5; 7 bases line up with TRBD1. Per germline, CDR1 SGHRS and CDR2 YFSETQ. The CDR3 length is 14 residues. V trimming: 7 bases; J trimming: 1 base; junction bases outside the gene matches: 7. CDR3 residues: CASSGQVIQETQYF. As DNA, the CDR3 is TGCGCCAGCTCCGGACAGGTCATCCAAGAGACCCAGTACTTC.

The chain carries TRBV5-5 and TRBJ2-1, with 8 bases lining up with TRBD2. CDR3 size: 15 residues. Germline V gene lookup returns CDR1 SGHKS and CDR2 YYEKEE (reference sequence). Unmatched junction bases numbered 10, after V lost 6 bases and J lost 5 bases. This CDR3 reads CASTLAAGVHNEQFF. The CDR3 region has the DNA TGTGCCAGCACCTTAGCAGCGGGAGTCCACAATGAGCAGTTCTTC.

The rearrangement uses TRBV5-6 and TRBJ2-7; possibly TRBD1 or TRBD2 for D (7 bases each). The CDR3 contains 12 residues. The germline V gene encodes CDR1 SGHDT and CDR2 YYEEEE. Trimming cost V 4 bases and J 7 bases, with 12 bases left between them. DNA for the CDR3: TGTGCCAGCAGCCGCCAGGGGGGGGAGCAGTACGTC. It yields the protein CASSRQGGEQYV.

This chain joins TRBV7-2 and TRBJ1-2; possibly TRBD1 for D (5 bases). V was cut by 5 bases and J by 6 bases, with 19 bases left in between. The CDR3 is made up of 15 amino acids. Germline V gene sequence: CDR1 SGHTA, CDR2 FQGNSA. CDR3 sequence reads: CASSPRTPGNHGYTF. The CDR3, as DNA: TGTGCCAGCAGCCCCAGGACACCGGGGAACCATGGCTACACCTTC.

The chain links TRBV20-1 to TRBJ2-7, with 9 bases fitting TRBD2. V lost 3 bases and J lost 10; bases outside the gene matches: 4. CDR1 is DFQATT, CDR2 SNEGSKA, per germline (reference sequence). This CDR3 has 11 amino acids. CDR3 amino acids: CSASLLAGQYV. Written as DNA, the CDR3 is TGCAGTGCTAGTCTCCTAGCGGGACAGTACGTC.

This clone was observed a single time. The CDR3 nucleotides read TGCGCCAGCAGCCCCGGACAGGGGGCTGATGGCTACACCTTC. Protein product: CASSPGQGADGYTF. The chain recombines TRBV5-1 with TRBJ1-2; the match to TRBD1 covers 11 bases. The CDR3 has 14 amino acids. Germline V gene data show CDR1 as SGHRS and CDR2 as YFSETQ. J gave up 6 bases and V 4 bases, and 5 bases lay outside the gene matches.

The rearrangement uses TRBV5-4 and TRBJ2-4; possible D gene TRBD2, 5 bases. The CDR3 is made up of 17 amino acids. Germline V gene lookup returns CDR1 SGHNT and CDR2 YYREEE (reference sequence). V was clipped by 0 bases and J by 0 bases, with 13 bases between them. In DNA form, the CDR3 reads TGTGCCAGCAGCTTGGGCGGGCCGGAACTAGCCAAAAACATTCAGTACTTC. This encodes CASSLGGPELAKNIQYF.

The chain recombines TRBV19 with TRBJ1-4, with D uncertain. Trimming pared 4 bases from V and 4 bases from J, leaving 19 bases between. Germline V gene sequence: CDR1 LNHDA, CDR2 SQIVND (reference sequence). The CDR3 has 17 amino acids. In DNA form, the CDR3 reads TGTGCCAGTAGTACCTTTACGGAGCGGCGTTTTAATGAAAAACTGTTTTTT. The encoded protein is CASSTFTERRFNEKLFF.

The genes are TRBV5-4 and TRBJ2-1, with TRBD2 identical over 10 bases. V lost 2 bases to trimming and J lost 8 bases; unmatched junction nucleotides: 10. Germline assignment: CDR1 SGHNT and CDR2 YYREEE (reference sequence). This CDR3 has 16 amino acids. CDR3 bases: TGTGCCAGCAGCTTTATCTGGGCTAGCGGGGGATATGAGCAGTTCTTC. It encodes CASSFIWASGGYEQFF.

This clone was seen only once. This chain uses TRBV4-2 with TRBJ1-5; D may be TRBD1 (5 bases). CDR1 LGHNA and CDR2 YNFKEQ come from the germline V gene. Trimming cost V 0 bases and J 4 bases, with 13 bases left between them. The CDR3 spans 16 residues. The CDR3 loop reads CASSQDLEGFNQPQHF. The CDR3 DNA sequence: TGTGCCAGCAGCCAAGATCTTGAGGGGTTTAATCAGCCCCAGCATTTT.

This chain uses TRBV29-1 with TRBJ1-2; D is unresolved. The CDR3 spans 14 residues. Per the germline V gene, CDR1 is SQVTM and CDR2 is ANQGSEA. V was shortened by 6 bases and J by 7 bases, with 21 bases between the two germline ends. CDR3 DNA sequence: TGCAGCGTGACCGAGGGAGCTACTTTTGGTGGCTACACCTTC. Amino acid sequence: CSVTEGATFGGYTF.

The V call is TRBV2, the J call TRBJ1-2; maybe TRBD1 (5 bases). Germline loops: CDR1 SNHLY, CDR2 FYNNEI. This CDR3 spans 13 amino acids. V lost 1 base, J lost 7 bases, and 10 bases lay in between. The CDR3 DNA is TGTGCCAGCAGTGAAGAAAGGGGTGGTGGCTACACCTTC. Translated: CASSEERGGGYTF.

J is TRBJ2-7 and V is TRBV2; 7 bases are a match to TRBD2. V lost 6 bases, J lost 3 bases, and 11 bases stayed unmatched. This CDR3 has 15 residues. Germline V gene data show CDR1 as SNHLY and CDR2 as FYNNEI. CDR3: CASRASLAEHYEQYV. The CDR3 DNA reads as TGTGCCAGCAGGGCCAGCCTAGCGGAACACTACGAGCAGTACGTC.

This sequence joins TRBV5-4 and TRBJ1-6, with unresolved D. Trimming took off 0 bases at V and 8 bases at J, with 18 bases between the two ends. There are 17 residues in the CDR3. Germline V lookup: CDR1 SGHNT, CDR2 YYREEE (reference sequence). The CDR3 DNA is TGTGCCAGCAGCTTGGGCCTCAGAAGGGCTGGAGATTCACCCCTCCACTTT. This codes for CASSLGLRRAGDSPLHF.

The sample holds a few counts of this clone. The chain uses TRBV6-5 and TRBJ1-5; weak D call: TRBD1 (6 bases). Trimming removed 10 bases from V and 6 bases from J, with 22 bases in between. The CDR3 sequence is 15 residues long. The V gene's germline CDR1 is MNHEY and CDR2 SVGAGI. The CDR3 sequence is CATGQGGVNSQPQHF. In DNA form, the CDR3 reads TGTGCCACCGGACAAGGGGGAGTGAACAGTCAGCCCCAGCATTTT.

The chain is built from TRBV6-5 and TRBJ2-5, with TRBD2 matching 10 bases. V was clipped by 5 bases and J by 5 bases; unmatched bases: 2. Germline V gives CDR1 MNHEY, CDR2 SVGAGI. This CDR3 comprises 13 residues. DNA of the CDR3: TGTGCCAGCAGTAGCGGGAGGGATGAGACCCAGTACTTC. As protein: CASSSGRDETQYF.

The gene calls are TRBV7-3 and TRBJ1-4; possible D gene TRBD1, 5 bases. The CDR3 is 13 residues long. The germline CDR1 and CDR2 sequences are SGHTA and FQGTGA. V was clipped by 8 bases and J by 8 bases, with 15 bases between them. The CDR3 loop reads CASAEGAGEKLFF. CDR3 bases: TGTGCCAGCGCGGAAGGGGCGGGAGAAAAACTGTTTTTT.

The chain uses TRBV28 and TRBJ2-3; the D gene is possibly TRBD1 (5 bases). Germline CDR1 MDHEN, CDR2 SYDVKM. This CDR3 spans 12 amino acids. In DNA, the CDR3 is TGTGCTGTAGGGGATTTCGTAGATACGCAGTATTTT. Residues: CAVGDFVDTQYF.

The J gene is TRBJ1-6, the V gene TRBV7-9, with 7 bases identical to TRBD1. Germline V lookup: CDR1 SEHNR, CDR2 FQNEAQ (reference sequence). This CDR3 is 14 amino acids long. Losses at the gene ends were 3 bases for V and 10 bases for J; bases not matched to a gene: 6. The CDR3 region is CASSFWTGGSPLHF. CDR3 bases: TGTGCCAGCAGCTTCTGGACAGGAGGATCACCCCTCCACTTT.

This clone was observed once. The rearrangement links TRBV5-1 to TRBJ2-3; 11 bases align to TRBD1. The CDR3 runs to 14 residues. CDR1 is SGHRS and CDR2 is YFSETQ in the germline V gene. The V gene end was trimmed by 9 bases and the J gene end by 5 bases; junction bases not matched to a gene: 8. CDR3 bases: TGCGCCACCGCGGACAGGGGGCATCGAGATACGCAGTATTTT. Its protein is CATADRGHRDTQYF.

The chain combines TRBV9 with TRBJ1-1, with D uncertain. This CDR3 has 12 amino acids. Per the germline V gene, CDR1 is SGDLS and CDR2 is YYNGEE. V shed 0 bases and J shed 3 bases, with 3 bases lying between them. The CDR3 protein is CASSVGYTEAFF. As DNA, the CDR3 is TGTGCCAGCAGCGTAGGATACACTGAAGCTTTCTTT.

The genes are TRBV20-1 and TRBJ2-5; D is possibly TRBD1 (5 bases). Trimming cost V 3 bases and J 0 bases, with 8 bases left between them. The CDR3 runs 13 residues. Germline V gene sequence: CDR1 DFQATT, CDR2 SNEGSKA (reference sequence). The CDR3 spells CSASQGYQETQYF. DNA for the CDR3: TGCAGTGCTAGTCAGGGCTACCAAGAGACCCAGTACTTC.

The rearrangement uses TRBV5-1 and TRBJ1-6; unclear D gene. The germline V gene has CDR1 SGHRS and CDR2 YFSETQ. V lost 1 base and J lost 8, with 7 bases in between. CDR3 length: 13 amino acids. Here the CDR3 reads CASSLKSDSPLHF. CDR3 bases: TGCGCCAGCAGCTTGAAAAGTGATTCACCCCTCCACTTT.